This T cell receptor (beta chain) was retrieved from a study of identical twins. TCRdb reprocessed the 5' RACE reads via MiXCR and lists one record per CDR3 protein. The table has 220,000 or so distinct CDR3 sequences, 5.5% to 8% seen once; the top ten hold about 3.6%. V gave up 1 base and J gave up 2 bases; unmatched junction bases: 3. The CDR3 spans 16 residues. Per germline, CDR1 SGHTA and CDR2 FQGNSA. Many counts were recorded for this clonotype. The same data also contributed to another study, on yellow fever vaccine responses in identical twins.

The TCR sequence derives from a woman younger than 30 in good health. Sample: memory (CD45RO+) T cells sorted from blood. The chain links TRBV7-2 to TRBJ2-1, with TRBD2 identical over 9 bases. The CDR3 nucleotides are TGTGCCAGCAGCTTAGAGGCTAGCGGGACCTACAATGAGCAGTTCTTC. Translating it yields CASSLEASGTYNEQFF. Based on the CDR3 plus reference TRBV7-2 and TRBJ2-1, the full variable domain is GAGVSQSPSNKVTEKGKDVELRCDPISGHTALYWYRQSLGQGLEFLIYFQGNSAPDKSGLPSDRFSAERTGGSVSTLTIQRTQQEDSAVYLCASSLEASGTYNEQFFGPGTRLTVL.